This paragraph reports one T cell receptor (beta chain). Its antigen remains unknown. Germline V gene data show CDR1 as SGHRS and CDR2 as YFSETQ. The V and J ends lost 1 base and 1 base respectively, with 11 bases between them. The CDR3 spans 15 residues. This sample was included in a study of OX40 agonist ivuxolimab in advanced cancers. Study overall: Those treated in dose escalation had hepatocellular carcinoma, melanoma, renal cell cancer or head and neck cancer. Eligibility rules accepted prior anti-PD-1, anti-PD-L1 or anti-CTLA-4 therapy, and under 45% had some.

Generated by immunoSEQ multiplex PCR, the TCRdb table keeps only in-frame clones and is missing some. The data hold approximately 18,000 clones, with 83% observed a single time. Findings and caveats of the study: The mean number of expanded clones was higher in CD8+ T cells than in CD4+.

The input for sequencing was CD4+ or CD8+ T cells sorted from blood, taken in a trial of the OX40 agonist ivuxolimab. The rearrangement joins TRBV5-1 to TRBJ1-1; D is uncertain. This TCR was recovered from an adult with an advanced solid tumor such as melanoma, head and neck, liver or kidney cancer. The CDR3 here is CASSLYGEENTEAFF. The CDR3, as DNA: TGCGCCAGCAGCTTGTACGGGGAGGAGAACACTGAAGCTTTCTTT. The whole variable domain, remainder taken from reference TRBV5-1 and TRBJ1-1, is KAGVTQTPRYLIKTRGQQVTLSCSPISGHRSVSWYQQTPGQGLQFLFEYFSETQRNKGNFPGRFSGRQFSNSRSEMNVSTLELGDSALYLCASSLYGEENTEAFFGQGTRLTVV.